Listed below are T cell receptor beta chains from one sample, sequenced in a study of blood T cell repertoires in COVID-19. Sequencing was performed with immunoSEQ multiplex PCR; in TCRdb, only in-frame clones are kept and a portion is missing. Of roughly 60,000 clones listed, roughly 77% are singletons. Sample: peripheral blood. The receptors stem from a man aged 80 or over with acute or convalescent COVID-19. CDR3s include the opening cysteine and the closing phenylalanine or tryptophan. The D gene is left open where the match is weak. Size tells how often a clone was seen (once, few, many) or the class of an expanded clone, and some rows leave it out.

clone_size	d_call	j_call	v_call	cdr3_nt	cdr3_aa
-	TRBD2	TRBJ2-3	TRBV10-1	TGCGCCAGCAGTGGGGGACTAGCGGAAACCACAGATACGCAGTATTTT	CASSGGLAETTDTQYF
-	TRBD1	TRBJ1-1	TRBV10-3	TGTGCCATCAGCATGGACAGGGGGGTCACTGAAGCTTTCTTT	CAISMDRGVTEAFF
-	TRBD1	TRBJ1-6	TRBV19	TGTGCCAGTAGTATGTTGGCAGGGGGCGCGCCCCTCCACTTT	CASSMLAGGAPLHF
-	-	TRBJ1-1	TRBV11-2	TGTGCCAGCAGGTTTACAACGAACACTGAAGCTTTCTTT	CASRFTTNTEAFF
-	-	TRBJ1-1	TRBV29-1	TGCAGCGTTTCGGGCACTGAAGCTTTCTTT	CSVSGTEAFF
-	-	TRBJ2-7	TRBV28	TGTGCCAGCAGGGGGGGACTTGGGGAGCACGAGCAGTACTTC	CASRGGLGEHEQYF
-	TRBD2	TRBJ2-3	TRBV15	TGTGCCACCAGCAGGACTAGCGGGGGAGATACGCAGTATTTT	CATSRTSGGDTQYF
-	TRBD1	TRBJ2-4	TRBV5-1	TGCGCCAGCAGCCTAACAGGGGGCGTGAACATTCAGTACTTC	CASSLTGGVNIQYF
-	TRBD1	TRBJ2-2	TRBV4-1	TGCGCCAGCAGCTCCCGGGACAGGGGGAACACCGGGGAGCTGTTTTTT	CASSSRDRGNTGELFF
-	-	TRBJ2-3	TRBV6-5	TGTGCCAGCAGTTTTGGGGGCCGCACAGATACGCAGTATTTT	CASSFGGRTDTQYF
-	-	TRBJ1-1	TRBV7-9	TGTGCCAGCAGCTTAGATGGAGTTGGGGCTTTCTTT	CASSLDGVGAFF
-	TRBD1	TRBJ1-1	TRBV2	TGTGCCAGCTCAGGGGGTCCGGGGAACACTGAAGCTTTCTTT	CASSGGPGNTEAFF
once	-	TRBJ2-3	TRBV18	TGTGCCAGCTCACCTGCGCTAGGCCAGTACACAGATACGCAGTATTTT	CASSPALGQYTDTQYF
-	-	TRBJ1-1	TRBV7-6	TGTGCCAGCAGCCCCGAGGGGGTTACTGAAGCTTTCTTT	CASSPEGVTEAFF
few	-	TRBJ1-5	TRBV19	TGTGCTCTTAAGACAGTGCTTAGCAATCAGCCCCAGCATTTT	CALKTVLSNQPQHF
-	TRBD1	TRBJ2-3	TRBV9	TGTGCCAGCACAAGGGGACAGATACTTACAGATACGCAGTATTTT	CASTRGQILTDTQYF
-	-	TRBJ1-2	TRBV4-1	TGCGCCAGCAGTCAGCGGGGAGGGGAAGTGGGATATGGCTACACCTTC	CASSQRGGEVGYGYTF
once	TRBD1	TRBJ2-5	TRBV30	TGTGCCCAAAACCCGGACAGGGGCGTAGAGACCCAGTACTTC	CAQNPDRGVETQYF
-	TRBD1	TRBJ1-2	TRBV6-5	TGTGCCAGCAGTATGGGACAGGGGTATGGCTACACCTTC	CASSMGQGYGYTF
-	-	TRBJ1-2	TRBV5-1	TGCGCCAGCAGCTTGGAGCAGGGTGCCGGCTACACCTTC	CASSLEQGAGYTF
-	-	TRBJ2-6	TRBV28	TGTGCCAGCAGTTATACAGGGTCCGGGGCCAACGTCCTGACTTTC	CASSYTGSGANVLTF
few	-	TRBJ2-1	TRBV10-3	TGTGCCATCTCCTCGGGGAATGAGCAGTTCTTC	CAISSGNEQFF
-	TRBD2	TRBJ2-1	TRBV24-1	TGTGCCACCAGTGTTATCAAGCGGGGGGGCCAAAATGAGCAGTTCTTC	CATSVIKRGGQNEQFF
-	-	TRBJ1-1	TRBV5-1	TGCGCCAGCAGCGGGAGATTGAACACTGAAGCTTTCTTT	CASSGRLNTEAFF
-	-	TRBJ2-5	TRBV3-1/TRBV3-2	TGTGCCAGCAGCCAAGGTGGTCGGGGGGCCAAAGAGACCCAGTACTTC	CASSQGGRGAKETQYF
-	TRBD1	TRBJ1-1	TRBV5-8	TGTGCCAGCAGCTTGACAGGGGGGCGGACTGAAGCTTTCTTT	CASSLTGGRTEAFF
-	-	TRBJ2-7	TRBV5-1	TGCGCCAGCAATTCCAACGGCTACGAGCAGTACTTC	CASNSNGYEQYF
-	-	TRBJ2-5	TRBV6-2/TRBV6-3	TGTGCCAGCAGTTCCAACCCGACAGGACAAGAGACCCAGTACTTC	CASSSNPTGQETQYF
-	-	TRBJ1-5	TRBV4-1	TGCGCCAGCAGCCAAGACTCCGTTAATCGCAATCAGCCCCAGCATTTT	CASSQDSVNRNQPQHF
-	TRBD1	TRBJ2-7	TRBV9	TGTGCCAGCAGCGAGAGACAGGGAGCCTACGAGCAGTACTTC	CASSERQGAYEQYF
-	-	TRBJ2-2	TRBV18	TGTGCCAGCTCACCCATCTCCCGGGGGGAGCTGTTTTTT	CASSPISRGELFF
-	-	TRBJ2-3	TRBV7-7	TGTGCTAGCAGCTTAGGCCTATCGGGGTCCGATACGCAGTATTTT	CASSLGLSGSDTQYF
-	TRBD1	TRBJ2-7	TRBV3-1/TRBV3-2	TGTGCCAGCAGCCTTCGGGACAGGGGCCCCTACGAGCAGTACTTC	CASSLRDRGPYEQYF
-	TRBD1	TRBJ2-1	TRBV7-9	TGTGCCAGCAGCTTAGGACAGGGAATCTACAATGAGCAGTTCTTC	CASSLGQGIYNEQFF
-	-	TRBJ2-1	TRBV2	TGTGCCAGCCTTAGGAGAGAGTACAATGAGCAGTTCTTC	CASLRREYNEQFF
-	-	TRBJ1-6	TRBV10-2	TGCGCCAGCAGTGTCTCGTCTTTGGGGGGGAGTTCCTATAATTCACCCCTCCACTTT	CASSVSSLGGSSYNSPLHF
-	TRBD2	TRBJ2-2	TRBV27	TGTGCCAGCAGTTTAAGAGGGACTAGGGGGGAGCTGTTTTTT	CASSLRGTRGELFF
-	TRBD2	TRBJ2-1	TRBV11-3	TGTGCCAGCAGCTTAGGTTGGACTAGCGGGGCTTTTTACAATGAGCAGTTCTTC	CASSLGWTSGAFYNEQFF
-	-	TRBJ1-5	TRBV19	TGTGCCAGTAGGCGGGGTATGAGCAATCAGCCCCAGCATTTT	CASRRGMSNQPQHF
-	-	TRBJ1-6	TRBV2	TGTGCCAGCAGGATACAGGGCACGAATTCACCCCTCCACTTT	CASRIQGTNSPLHF
-	TRBD1	TRBJ2-1	TRBV18	TGTGCCAGCTCCGGGACAGGGGTAGACAATGAGCAGTTCTTC	CASSGTGVDNEQFF
once	-	TRBJ2-2	TRBV7-3	TGTGCCAGCAGCTTAAATGCGGGATCCACCGGGGAGCTGTTTTTT	CASSLNAGSTGELFF
-	-	TRBJ1-4	TRBV29-1	TGCAGCGTCCGGACGGACGGGAGGACTAATGAAAAACTGTTTTTT	CSVRTDGRTNEKLFF
-	-	TRBJ1-3	TRBV3-1/TRBV3-2	TGTGCCAGCAGCCAAGAAGCTGTCGGGGGACGAACCCCTGGAAACACCATATATTTT	CASSQEAVGGRTPGNTIYF
-	-	TRBJ2-3	TRBV9	TGTGCCAGCAGCGTAGACAGGGCAGATACGCAGTATTTT	CASSVDRADTQYF
-	-	TRBJ2-1	TRBV4-1	TGCGCCAGCAGCCAAGAAGTAGCGAGCTCCTACAATGAGCAGTTCTTC	CASSQEVASSYNEQFF
-	TRBD1	TRBJ2-1	TRBV19	TGTGCCAGTAGCTGGGACAGGGGAATTCGGAATGAGCAGTTCTTC	CASSWDRGIRNEQFF
-	TRBD2	TRBJ2-7	TRBV5-1	TGCGCCAGCAGCCCCCCGGGACTAGCTACGACCTACGAGCAGTACTTC	CASSPPGLATTYEQYF